A single sample is the source of the 5 T cell receptor beta chains below, sequenced in a study of cytomegalovirus exposure and HLA in healthy donors. In the PCR, 60 Vbeta and 13 Jbeta primers were used. Only in-frame clones appear in the TCRdb table, and some are missing; sequencing was by immunoSEQ multiplex PCR. The sample table sets out some 51,000 clones. The sequenced material came from PBMCs. These receptors all stem from a man aged 35 to 55 in good health and CMV-seropositive.

Judged by frequency, this clone is medium-sized. The chain recombines TRBV4-1 with TRBJ1-1; D not resolved. The CDR3 loop spans 15 amino acids. Trimming cost V 0 bases and J 1 base, with 9 bases left between them. Germline CDR1 reads MGHRA; CDR2 reads YSYEKL. The CDR3: CASSQDSGENTEAFF. CDR3 in DNA: TGCGCCAGCAGCCAAGATTCTGGAGAGAACACTGAAGCTTTCTTT.

The chain couples TRBV6-4 to TRBJ2-3; TRBD2 matches 12 bases. From germline, CDR1 is MRHNA and CDR2 SNTAGT. The V gene end was trimmed by 2 bases and the J gene end by 1 base; junction bases not matched to a gene: 1. CDR3 length: 16 amino acids. The CDR3 DNA is TGTGCCAGCAGTGACGCTAGCGGGGGGGGCACAGATACGCAGTATTTT. Translation: CASSDASGGGTDTQYF.

This chain links TRBV6-1 with TRBJ2-1; maybe TRBD2 (5 bases). CDR1 and CDR2 from the germline V gene are MNHNS and SASEGT. The CDR3 sequence is 13 residues long. V lost 7 bases to trimming and J lost 7 bases, with 14 bases between them. CDR3 bases: TGTGCCAGCAACGAAAGGGAGCAGAATGAGCAGTTCTTC. It codes for CASNEREQNEQFF.

The chain uses TRBV7-9 and TRBJ2-7, with TRBD1 matching over 10 bases. CDR3 length equals 15 residues. Germline CDR1 and CDR2: SEHNR and FQNEAQ (reference sequence). The V gene end was trimmed by 7 bases and the J gene end by 7 bases; junction bases not matched to a gene: 13. CDR3 DNA: TGTGCCAGCACCCGTGCGACAGGGGGCGAATTTGAGCAGTACTTC. Protein sequence: CASTRATGGEFEQYF.

This chain connects TRBV5-1 to TRBJ2-5, with TRBD2 identical over 9 bases. From germline, CDR1 is SGHRS and CDR2 YFSETQ. J was trimmed by 5 bases and V by 2 bases; bases with no gene match: 1. The CDR3 sequence is 13 residues long. The CDR3 sequence: CASSLSGGETQYF. The DNA of the CDR3 is TGCGCCAGCAGCTTAAGCGGGGGGGAGACCCAGTACTTC.